One and the same sample provided the 13 T cell receptor beta chains below, sequenced in a study of PD-L1 blockade in urothelial cancer. Repertoires were generated with immunoSEQ multiplex PCR, while TCRdb's copy carries only in-frame clones and drops some. The data show some 120,000 clones, with around 93% seen just once and around 3.7% held by the top ten. Time point specified: peripheral blood 6 weeks after treatment start. The material sequenced was PBMCs, taken around atezolizumab (anti-PD-L1) treatment. The source of these receptors is a man aged 55 to 69 with urothelial cancer.

A remark on this clone: Its ends do not fully match the called genes, so a read error is possible. The genes are TRBV7-7 and TRBJ2-5; 11 bases agree with TRBD2. In germline, CDR1 is SSHAT, CDR2 FNYEAQ (reference sequence). This CDR3 has 15 amino acids. CDR3 sequence reads: CASSVRLAGSETQYF. DNA for the CDR3: TGTGCTAGCAGCGTCCGACTAGCGGGATCGGAGACCCAGTACTTC.

The gene calls are TRBV6-4 and TRBJ1-2, with TRBD1 matching 8 bases. CDR3 length: 13 residues. With 5 bases clipped from V and 7 bases from J, the junction kept 6 bases outside the gene matches. In germline, CDR1 is MRHNA, CDR2 SNTAGT. Here the CDR3 reads CASSSQGGTGYTF. For the CDR3, the DNA is TGTGCCAGCAGTTCACAGGGGGGTACTGGCTACACCTTC.

Worth noting for this clone: The sample contains more than one DNA sequence encoding this CDR3. This rearrangement joins TRBV15 to TRBJ2-7; 7 bases are a match to TRBD2. Germline V gene data show CDR1 as LNHNV and CDR2 as YYDKDF (reference sequence). This CDR3 contains 14 residues. With 0 bases clipped from V and 4 bases from J, the junction kept 3 bases outside the gene matches. As DNA, the CDR3 is TGTGCCACCAGCAGAGACCGGGGAGGGTACGAGCAGTACTTC. It is translated as CATSRDRGGYEQYF.

The genes are TRBV6-5 and TRBJ2-7; a weak D match, TRBD1 (6 bases). CDR1 MNHEY and CDR2 SVGAGI come from the germline V gene. This CDR3 contains 15 residues. V was shortened by 0 bases and J by 6 bases, with 15 bases between the two germline ends. The CDR3 sequence: CASSYSIQGSGEQYF. CDR3 nucleotides: TGTGCCAGCAGTTACTCGATTCAGGGGTCGGGCGAGCAGTACTTC.

In its sample, this clone was seen once. This sequence joins TRBV27 and TRBJ1-3, with D tentatively TRBD1 (6 bases). Trimming cost V 6 bases and J 1 base, with 10 bases left between them. The CDR3 has 14 residues. The V gene's germline CDR1 is MNHEY and CDR2 SMNVEV (reference sequence). CDR3 sequence reads: CASRSQGSGNTIYF. CDR3 nucleotides: TGTGCCAGCAGGTCTCAGGGGTCTGGAAACACCATATATTTT.

The CDR3: CASSSTTGGYTGELFF. DNA for the CDR3: TGTGCCAGCAGCTCAACAACGGGGGGGTACACCGGGGAGCTGTTTTTT. The chain carries TRBV7-2 and TRBJ2-2; 8 bases agree with TRBD2. The CDR3 spans 16 residues. V lost 4 bases to trimming and J lost 3 bases; unmatched junction nucleotides: 7. Germline V gene lookup returns CDR1 SGHTA and CDR2 FQGNSA.

The rearrangement joins TRBV6-5 to TRBJ1-2; TRBD1 is a possible D gene (5 bases). This CDR3 region has 14 residues. V was pared by 0 bases and J by 4 bases, with 9 bases between. The germline gives CDR1 MNHEY, CDR2 SVGAGI. CDR3 sequence (DNA): TGTGCCAGCAGTTACTCTCGCAGGGTCTATGGCTACACCTTC. Its protein product is CASSYSRRVYGYTF.

V is TRBV28 and J is TRBJ1-5; D gene uncertain. Trimming took off 6 bases at V and 5 bases at J, with 14 bases between the two ends. The V gene's germline CDR1 is MDHEN and CDR2 SYDVKM. The CDR3 has 14 residues. The CDR3 here is CASSPPPRDQPQHF. The CDR3 DNA follows: TGTGCCAGCAGCCCCCCTCCCCGAGATCAGCCCCAGCATTTT.

V usage is TRBV7-6 and J usage is TRBJ2-5; D remains ambiguous. The CDR3 sequence is 15 residues long. V dropped 2 bases and J dropped 0 bases, with 10 bases sitting between them. In germline, CDR1 is SGHVS, CDR2 FNYEAQ. This chain's CDR3 is CASSLQSGHQETQYF. The CDR3 region has the DNA TGTGCCAGCAGCTTACAAAGTGGGCACCAAGAGACCCAGTACTTC.

The chain joins TRBV4-3 to TRBJ2-1, with 12 positions matching TRBD2. Germline CDR1 and CDR2: LGHNA and YSLEER. V lost 0 bases to trimming and J lost 9 bases; unmatched junction nucleotides: 9. The CDR3 has 17 residues. CDR3 residues: CASSQDIPTSGGVEQFF. DNA for the CDR3: TGCGCCAGCAGCCAAGATATCCCGACTAGCGGGGGCGTTGAGCAGTTCTTC.

This sequence joins TRBV5-1 and TRBJ2-3; D may be TRBD1 (8 bases). CDR3 length: 15 amino acids. V was cut by 0 bases and J by 3 bases, with 11 bases left in between. Germline V gives CDR1 SGHRS, CDR2 YFSETQ. The CDR3 bases are TGCGCCAGCAGCTTGGTACAGGGGGGGACAGATACGCAGTATTTT. Protein sequence: CASSLVQGGTDTQYF.

This clone was counted a single time. The V call is TRBV27, the J call TRBJ1-2; 11 bases map to TRBD1. The J segment lost 2 bases and the V segment lost 5 bases, leaving 4 bases of the junction unmatched. From germline, CDR1 is MNHEY and CDR2 SMNVEV (reference sequence). There are 15 residues in the CDR3. The CDR3 reads CASSGRDRGNYGYTF. The CDR3 DNA is TGTGCCAGCAGTGGCCGGGACAGGGGGAACTATGGCTACACCTTC.

The chain is built from TRBV10-2 and TRBJ2-2; TRBD1 aligns across 11 bases. With V trimmed by 8 bases and J by 4 bases, 3 bases remained unmatched. Germline lookup yields CDR1 WSHSY and CDR2 SAAADI. The CDR3 is 14 residues long. As DNA, the CDR3 is TGCGCCAGCGCGGACAGGGGGCCCACCGGGGAGCTGTTTTTT. It yields the protein CASADRGPTGELFF.